The 28 T cell receptor beta chains in this list originate from one sample, sequenced in a study of shared clonotypes between healthy human individuals. Sequencing used immunoSEQ multiplex PCR; TCRdb keeps in-frame clones, though not all of them. The table includes some 1 million clones, approximately 72% detected once. Sample: memory CD4+ T cells sorted from blood. Noted subset: CD45RA-negative fraction. Every receptor here comes from a man aged 18 to 30 in good health.

This clone was seen a few times. The V call is TRBV30, the J call TRBJ1-5; no clear D gene. Germline CDR1 GTSNPN, CDR2 SVGIG (reference sequence). There are 14 residues in the CDR3. V was pared by 0 bases and J by 4 bases, with 10 bases between. This CDR3 reads CAWSVMARNQPQHF. DNA of the CDR3: TGTGCCTGGAGTGTAATGGCACGAAATCAGCCCCAGCATTTT.

The table lists this clone with a count of one. The genes are TRBV30 and TRBJ2-7; the match to TRBD2 covers 16 bases. The CDR3 runs to 16 residues. Trimming took 3 bases from V and 5 from J; bases not matched to a gene: 7. Germline assignment: CDR1 GTSNPN and CDR2 SVGIG (reference sequence). As DNA, the CDR3 is TGTGCCTGGAGCCTAGGGACTAGCGGGAGGGGCCACGAGCAGTACTTC. It translates to CAWSLGTSGRGHEQYF.

As DNA, the CDR3 is TGCGCCAGCAGCTTGGCGGCTAGCGGGGGGGAGACCCAGTACTTC. This codes for CASSLAASGGETQYF. J is TRBJ2-5 and V is TRBV5-1, with 11 bases lining up with TRBD2. V shed 0 bases and J 5 bases; nucleotides not matched to a gene: 3. Germline-derived CDR1 and CDR2 are SGHRS and YFSETQ. The CDR3 contains 15 residues.

The chain couples TRBV6-1 to TRBJ1-2; 8 bases are a match to TRBD1. V gave up 10 bases and J gave up 6 bases; unmatched junction bases: 10. CDR3 length equals 13 residues. Per germline, CDR1 MNHNS and CDR2 SASEGT. DNA for the CDR3: TGTGCCACGGCCGGGCAGGGGGCGCATGGCTACACCTTC. Translated: CATAGQGAHGYTF.

The rearrangement joins TRBV10-3 to TRBJ2-3, with TRBD2 identical over 13 bases. CDR3 size: 16 residues. With V trimmed by 7 bases and J by 0 bases, 4 bases remained unmatched. Germline assignment: CDR1 ENHRY and CDR2 SYGVKD. The CDR3 DNA reads as TGTGCCATCACTTCGACTAGCGGGGGGAGCACAGATACGCAGTATTTT. Translating gives CAITSTSGGSTDTQYF.

This chain uses TRBV2 with TRBJ2-7; 14 nucleotides match TRBD2. Trimming took 4 bases from V and 4 from J; bases not matched to a gene: 6. The CDR3 length is 16 residues. Looked up from germline, CDR1 is SNHLY and CDR2 is FYNNEI. The CDR3 DNA reads TGTGCCAGCAGTGGACTAGCGGGAGGGCCGGAGTACGAGCAGTACTTC. This translates into CASSGLAGGPEYEQYF.

This clone was seen only a few times. The genes are TRBV11-2 and TRBJ2-3; the D gene is possibly TRBD2 (6 bases). The CDR3 loop spans 14 amino acids. The germline CDR1 and CDR2 sequences are SGHAT and FQNNGV. V lost 1 base and J 2 bases, leaving 7 bases between the germline ends. CDR3 loop: CASSLAGATDTQYF. The DNA for the CDR3 is TGTGCCAGCAGCTTAGCGGGAGCCACAGATACGCAGTATTTT.

This chain joins TRBV28 and TRBJ1-1; maybe TRBD1 (6 bases). With 6 bases removed from V and 3 bases from J, the gap between germline ends came to 17 bases. CDR1 and CDR2 from the germline V gene are MDHEN and SYDVKM. CDR3 length equals 15 residues. CDR3 region: CASRPGTIGDTEAFF. In DNA, the CDR3 is TGTGCCAGCAGGCCCGGGACAATAGGAGACACTGAAGCTTTCTTT. The complete variable domain, with remaining parts taken from reference TRBV28 and TRBJ1-1, reads DVKVTQSSRYLVKRTGEKVFLECVQDMDHENMFWYRQDPGLGLRLIYFSYDVKMKEKGDIPEGYSVSREKKERFSLILESASTNQTSMYLCASRPGTIGDTEAFFGQGTRLTVV.

The rearrangement links TRBV14 to TRBJ2-5; maybe TRBD2 (5 bases). The CDR3 is 13 residues long. The V and J ends lost 8 bases and 7 bases respectively, with 17 bases between them. The germline CDR1 and CDR2 sequences are SGHDN and FVKESK. CDR3 in DNA: TGTGCCAGCCGAATCGCTGGGCGGGCGACCCAGTACTTC. Its translation: CASRIAGRATQYF. The entire variable domain, with the rest obtained from reference TRBV14 and TRBJ2-5, is as follows: EAGVTQFPSHSVIEKGQTVTLRCDPISGHDNLYWYRRVMGKEIKFLLHFVKESKQDESGMPNNRFLAERTGGTYSTLKVQPAELEDSGVYFCASRIAGRATQYFGPGTRLLVL.

This rearrangement joins TRBV18 to TRBJ2-4; D may be TRBD1 (6 bases). The CDR3 sequence is 14 residues long. Germline CDR1 is KGHSH and CDR2 is LQKENI. V lost 4 bases and J 6 bases, leaving 13 bases between the germline ends. CDR3: CASSLGQGLNIQYF. In DNA form, the CDR3 reads TGTGCCAGCTCACTGGGGCAGGGGTTAAACATTCAGTACTTC.

The chain combines TRBV14 with TRBJ2-7; D remains ambiguous. The CDR3 totals 14 residues. Trimming removed 0 bases at V and 6 bases at J, with 12 bases between. Germline V gives CDR1 SGHDN, CDR2 FVKESK. The chain's CDR3 is CASSQELWAVEQYF. The DNA of the CDR3 is TGTGCCAGCAGCCAAGAACTCTGGGCGGTCGAGCAGTACTTC.

The gene calls are TRBV5-1 and TRBJ2-7; 7 bases are shared with TRBD2. Looked up from germline, CDR1 is SGHRS and CDR2 is YFSETQ. The V gene end was trimmed by 3 bases and the J gene end by 0 bases; junction bases not matched to a gene: 9. The CDR3 is 16 residues long. CDR3 bases: TGCGCCAGCAGCTCGGCAGGGAGGGTTAGCTCCTACGAGCAGTACTTC. Protein sequence: CASSSAGRVSSYEQYF.

The J gene is TRBJ2-3, the V gene TRBV6-6; D is unclear. Trimming took 10 bases from V and 7 from J, leaving 15 bases between them. Looked up from germline, CDR1 is MNHNY and CDR2 is SVGAGI (reference sequence). This CDR3 contains 12 residues. The CDR3: CATQHSGYTQYF. Here the CDR3 DNA reads TGTGCCACCCAACACTCCGGGTATACGCAGTATTTT.

V is TRBV7-9 and J is TRBJ1-4, with no clear D. CDR1 SEHNR and CDR2 FQNEAQ come from the germline V gene (reference sequence). This CDR3 region has 14 residues. Trimming removed 1 base from V and 7 bases from J, with 10 bases in between. DNA for the CDR3: TGTGCCAGCAGCTTAGACGCTTCTAGTGAAAAACTGTTTTTT. Protein: CASSLDASSEKLFF.

The V call is TRBV6-6, the J call TRBJ2-4; D gene ambiguous. Trimming cost V 2 bases and J 0 bases, with 11 bases left between them. Germline V gene sequence: CDR1 MNHNY, CDR2 SVGAGI (reference sequence). The CDR3 extends over 16 amino acids. The CDR3 DNA follows: TGTGCCAGCAGTTACCCCAGGTCAATAGCCAAAAACATTCAGTACTTC. Its protein product is CASSYPRSIAKNIQYF.

The CDR3 reads CASSPGQTLNEKLFF. The CDR3 DNA is TGCGCCAGCAGCCCCGGACAGACCCTTAATGAAAAACTGTTTTTT. The chain carries TRBV5-1 and TRBJ1-4; possibly TRBD1 for D (6 bases). This CDR3 is built from 15 residues. Germline-derived CDR1 and CDR2 are SGHRS and YFSETQ. Trimming took off 4 bases at V and 4 bases at J, with 14 bases between the two ends.

The V and J genes are TRBV7-2 and TRBJ2-4, with 12 bases aligning to TRBD1. CDR3 length: 19 amino acids. Per germline, CDR1 SGHTA and CDR2 FQGNSA. V was clipped by 3 bases and J by 1 base; unmatched bases: 10. CDR3 sequence (DNA): TGTGCCAGCAGCTTTGGGACAGGGGGCCCCTTGGTGGCCAAAAACATTCAGTACTTC. As protein: CASSFGTGGPLVAKNIQYF.

The V and J genes are TRBV9 and TRBJ2-2, with D perhaps TRBD1 or TRBD2 (6 bases each). Trimming cost V 6 bases and J 0 bases, with 12 bases left between them. The germline V gene encodes CDR1 SGDLS and CDR2 YYNGEE. There are 15 residues in the CDR3. CDR3 coding DNA: TGTGCCAGCAACGTGGGGGGCACGAACACCGGGGAGCTGTTTTTT. Amino acid sequence: CASNVGGTNTGELFF.

As regards this clone: The same CDR3 also results from other DNA sequences found in this sample. The chain uses TRBV7-2 and TRBJ1-2, with 7 bases fitting TRBD1. The CDR3 spans 13 residues. With V trimmed by 5 bases and J by 2 bases, 2 bases remained unmatched. The germline V gene has CDR1 SGHTA and CDR2 FQGNSA. CDR3 DNA sequence: TGTGCCAGCAGCAGGGACAGCAACTATGGCTACACCTTC. It specifies CASSRDSNYGYTF.

This chain joins TRBV7-9 and TRBJ1-1, with D tentatively TRBD1 (6 bases). V shed 8 bases and J shed 1 base, with 14 bases lying between them. This CDR3 is 14 amino acids long. CDR1 is SEHNR and CDR2 is FQNEAQ in the germline V gene (reference sequence). The CDR3 region has the DNA TGTGCCAGCGATGGGGGCAGATCGAACACTGAAGCTTTCTTT. This codes for CASDGGRSNTEAFF.

V usage is TRBV6-5 and J usage is TRBJ2-1; unclear D gene. Per the germline V gene, CDR1 is MNHEY and CDR2 is SVGAGI. The V end lost 5 bases, the J end lost 0 bases, and 11 bases lay between the germline ends. This CDR3 spans 15 amino acids. This chain's CDR3 is CASSDFYSSYNEQFF. CDR3 sequence (DNA): TGTGCCAGCAGTGACTTTTATAGCTCCTACAATGAGCAGTTCTTC.

This chain joins TRBV2 and TRBJ1-1, with a possible D match to TRBD1 (5 bases). Per the germline V gene, CDR1 is SNHLY and CDR2 is FYNNEI. The CDR3 length is 12 residues. V lost 4 bases to trimming and J lost 11 bases, with 14 bases between them. The chain's CDR3 is CASSAIGVGAFF. CDR3 DNA sequence: TGTGCCAGCAGTGCTATAGGGGTGGGGGCTTTCTTT.

J is TRBJ2-5 and V is TRBV30; D ambiguous. The V end lost 4 bases, the J end lost 5 bases, and 8 bases lay between the germline ends. The germline gives CDR1 GTSNPN, CDR2 SVGIG (reference sequence). The CDR3 runs to 11 residues. CDR3 loop: CAWTLRETQYF. The CDR3 bases are TGTGCCTGGACCCTGCGTGAGACCCAGTACTTC.

V usage is TRBV7-9 and J usage is TRBJ1-4; 8 bases fit TRBD1. The CDR3 is 12 residues long. Per the germline V gene, CDR1 is SEHNR and CDR2 is FQNEAQ (reference sequence). The V and J ends lost 7 bases and 7 bases, in that order; junction bases with no gene match: 2. The CDR3 nucleotides read TGTGCCAGCAACAGGGGGTTTGAAAAACTGTTTTTT. Amino acid sequence: CASNRGFEKLFF.

There are many counts of this clone. The gene calls are TRBV7-9 and TRBJ2-5; tentatively, D is TRBD1 or TRBD2 (6 bases each). CDR1 and CDR2 (germline): SEHNR, FQNEAQ (reference sequence). V lost 4 bases, J lost 5 bases, and 11 bases lay in between. The CDR3 contains 13 residues. The CDR3 DNA reads as TGTGCCAGCAGCTCACTAGGGGGGGAGACCCAGTACTTC. Translation: CASSSLGGETQYF.

The CDR3 bases are TGTGCCAGCATACCATCGGGACAGGGGGCAGGAGAGCAGTACTTC. It translates to CASIPSGQGAGEQYF. The chain is built from TRBV6-6 and TRBJ2-7, with 12 bases lining up with TRBD1. CDR1 MNHNY and CDR2 SVGAGI come from the germline V gene (reference sequence). The CDR3 loop spans 15 amino acids. The V gene end was trimmed by 7 bases and the J gene end by 7 bases; junction bases not matched to a gene: 11.

The chain combines TRBV5-7 with TRBJ2-7; 7 nucleotides align to TRBD2. TRBV5-7 is marked as an open reading frame, function uncertain. The CDR3 runs 18 residues. After removal of 1 base from V and 3 bases from J, the junction contained 16 bases not matched to a gene. The CDR3 DNA is TGTGCCAGCAGCTTGTGGGGGGGACCTAGAAAAGGTAACTACGAGCAGTACTTC. This gives the protein CASSLWGGPRKGNYEQYF.

This clone has only a few counts. V usage is TRBV29-1 and J usage is TRBJ1-2, with a tentative D call TRBD1 (5 bases). V lost 4 bases to trimming and J lost 4 bases, with 13 bases between them. CDR1 SQVTM and CDR2 ANQGSEA come from the germline V gene. The CDR3 consists of 13 residues. Here the CDR3 reads CSVASGAGYGYTF. Written as DNA, the CDR3 is TGCAGCGTTGCAAGTGGGGCAGGCTATGGCTACACCTTC.